The 7 T cell receptor beta chains in this list originate from one sample, sequenced in a study of T cell changes during pregnancy in multiple sclerosis. The assay was immunoSEQ multiplex PCR, and TCRdb's table has in-frame clones only and misses some. The data hold around 68,000 clones, with about 89% observed a single time. Here the sequenced sample was CD4+ T cells from peripheral blood mononuclear cells, taken before pregnancy. The receptor set was obtained from a female donor with multiple sclerosis, enrolled in a pregnancy study.

This clone was seen just once. The J gene is TRBJ2-3, the V gene TRBV19; tentatively, D is TRBD1 (5 bases). Germline V gene data show CDR1 as LNHDA and CDR2 as SQIVND (reference sequence). V lost 8 bases and J lost 4, with 13 bases in between. This CDR3 is built from 13 residues. CDR3 amino acids: CASRHAGSDTQYF. As DNA, the CDR3 is TGTGCCAGTCGCCACGCAGGGTCAGATACGCAGTATTTT.

V usage is TRBV18 and J usage is TRBJ2-1; 7 bases are a match to TRBD1. The V gene's germline CDR1 is KGHSH and CDR2 LQKENI. After removal of 0 bases from V and 10 bases from J, the junction contained 18 bases not matched to a gene. This CDR3 region has 18 residues. The CDR3 here is CASSPPLGLGQSPVEQFF. The CDR3 DNA reads as TGTGCCAGCTCACCACCGTTGGGATTGGGACAGTCCCCTGTCGAGCAGTTCTTC.

J is TRBJ2-1 and V is TRBV19; D not resolved. Germline V CDR1 and CDR2: LNHDA, SQIVND (reference sequence). There are 16 residues in the CDR3. V lost 3 bases and J 7 bases, leaving 19 bases between the germline ends. The CDR3, as DNA: TGTGCCAGTAGTATGCGGAAGGTGCGCAATCGGAATGAGCAGTTCTTC. The encoded protein is CASSMRKVRNRNEQFF.

This chain connects TRBV5-1 to TRBJ2-7; 11 positions match TRBD2. The V and J ends lost 4 bases and 3 bases, in that order; junction bases with no gene match: 9. The CDR3 extends over 16 amino acids. From germline, CDR1 is SGHRS and CDR2 YFSETQ. The CDR3 sequence is CASSPQLAGGGYEQYF. CDR3 in DNA: TGCGCCAGCAGCCCCCAGCTAGCGGGAGGTGGCTACGAGCAGTACTTC.

The chain couples TRBV11-3 to TRBJ2-5; 9 bases are a match to TRBD1. The CDR3 contains 15 residues. With V trimmed by 5 bases and J by 0 bases, 4 bases remained unmatched. Per germline, CDR1 SGHNT and CDR2 YENEEA. The CDR3 loop is CASSPGQGHQETQYF. In DNA form, the CDR3 reads TGTGCCAGCAGCCCCGGACAGGGGCACCAAGAGACCCAGTACTTC.

This clone was counted a single time. The DNA of the CDR3 is TGTGCCAGCAGCCAAGTGCGGACTAGCGGGAGTGGCCGAGGAAGCACTAGCACAGATACGCAGTATTTT. It yields the protein CASSQVRTSGSGRGSTSTDTQYF. The genes are TRBV4-2 and TRBJ2-3; TRBD2 matches 13 bases. The CDR3 consists of 23 residues. Per the germline V gene, CDR1 is LGHNA and CDR2 is YNFKEQ. V shed 1 base, J shed 0 bases, and the junction held 19 bases outside the gene matches.

The chain uses TRBV4-1 and TRBJ2-3; 12 bases match TRBD2. The germline gives CDR1 MGHRA, CDR2 YSYEKL. Trimming cost V 4 bases and J 2 bases; bases outside gene matches: 10. This CDR3 is built from 18 residues. CDR3 coding DNA: TGCGCCAGCAGCCCCAGGCTAGCGGGGGGGACAATCACAGATACGCAGTATTTT. It encodes CASSPRLAGGTITDTQYF.